This T cell receptor beta chain originates from a study of CD4 T cells in relation to SARS-CoV-2 and coronaviruses. This CDR3 is 15 amino acids long. Germline V CDR1 and CDR2: SGDLS, YYNGEE. The V end was cut by 0 bases, the J end by 2 bases, with 12 bases between. This clone was counted once. Data came from immunoSEQ multiplex PCR; TCRdb stores just in-frame clones and leaves some out. Altogether some 60,000 clones are present, 90% to 95% being singletons, with the ten largest covering under 0.4%. This TCR derives from an adult with COVID-19. V is TRBV9 and J is TRBJ2-7; D ambiguous. Sequenced sample: naive CD4+ T cells from PBMCs. Subset of the sample: naive CD4+ T cells isolated by negative enrichment. This chain's CDR3 is CASSVGLQAPYEQYF. CDR3 DNA: TGTGCCAGCAGCGTAGGACTGCAAGCGCCCTACGAGCAGTACTTC.